This TCR beta chain was obtained from a study of cytomegalovirus exposure and HLA in healthy donors (dated by TCRdb to about 2017). Context from the whole study: According to an earlier analysis of 587 of the donors, about 179 million T cells yielded some 110 million unique TCR beta sequences and more than 250 Gb of sequence data. An early release that covered about 600 HLA-typed donors contained approximately 300 gigabases of sequencing data and about 93 million unique TCR sequences. The genetic ancestry cluster associated with self-reported Caucasian donors included over 80% of the 300 to 450 genotyped donors. The study was designed to test whether signatures of past pathogen exposure could be identified by cataloging public T cell receptors. Using immunosequencing, the study profiled T cell repertoires from fewer than 850 subjects and related those repertoires to cytomegalovirus serostatus. Besides the first cohort of 550 to 750 subjects, a separate validation cohort made up of 120 different subjects was used. The study combined high-throughput TCR immunosequencing, statistical association of individual TCRs with disease status, and machine learning to predict cytomegalovirus infection status. A later analysis re-examined previously published TCR beta repertoires from more than 550 donors and added high-resolution HLA genotyping to investigate patterns of TCR occurrence. Rather than drawing on any new phenotypic data, the later analysis identified candidate immune exposures from TCR beta sequences and the way those sequences occurred across donors. To decide whether each TCR beta V gene segment behaved as functional or pseudogenic, an earlier analysis of several hundred of the donors relied on high-throughput TCR beta sequencing. Donor age, sex, ethnicity and CMV serostatus were collected together with the repertoire data. In a later genetic analysis, genome-wide SNP genotypes for about 55% of the roughly 670 donors were used, and that subset was treated as a discovery cohort. All discovery cohort repertoires had been generated on a single sequencing platform. Class I and class II HLA loci were covered by the typing at four-digit resolution. The number of donors typed differed by locus, with 629-630 for A, B, C, DRB1 and DQB1, roughly 520 for DQA1, 600 to 610 for DPA1, and over 400 for DPB1. Because of strong linkage in the cohort, a handful of DR-DQ haplotypes were treated as single units for association and clustering. Among about 360 genotyped donors of the cohort, an average of about 240,000 unique TCR beta nucleotide sequences were sequenced per donor, roughly 20% of them non-productive.

In total, fewer than 750 healthy bone marrow donors made up the cohort. At the time of sampling, every cohort member was nominally healthy, though immune exposures that went unrecorded were likely present. The donor tested CMV seronegative and was one of the 352 seronegative cohort members. A peripheral blood sample was collected from each donor, and TCR beta sequencing was performed on peripheral blood mononuclear cells. Genomic DNA extraction from the blood cell samples was performed with the Qiagen DNeasy Blood Extraction Kit. Overall results and qualifications from the work: Because HLA typing was missing for some donors at each locus, association tests included only the typed subset. Most TCR sequences were observed very rarely across donors, whereas some public TCRs were present in many individuals. In vitro tests confirmed that a few of the cytomegalovirus-associated TCR beta chains recognize cytomegalovirus antigens. Only TCR beta chains were sequenced in this cohort, and the absence of alpha or paired-chain data limited detectable features. According to a later genetic analysis, donors in an Asian-associated ancestry cluster had fewer N-insertions in productive TCRs than the roughly 700-donor mean. For the cohort, immune exposure information was limited to CMV serostatus. Because the 87-base-pair reads could not distinguish some IMGT-functional V segments, including TRBV6-2 and TRBV6-3, those segments were excluded. A later analysis found that most CMV-associated TCR beta chains appeared HLA-restricted, with HLA associations seemingly driven largely by CMV exposure. The presence/absence analyses assumed that sequencing depth was roughly uniform across donors, and that assumption may not be true. A further reported finding was that TCR beta sequences accurately predicted the HLA-A and HLA-B alleles for most subjects in the first cohort. Assigning TCR associations to individual alleles was difficult when HLA alleles, especially DR and DQ, strongly co-occurred. Because counts were too low, seventeen rarely observed V segments, including chromosome 9 orphons, were excluded from the earlier analysis of 500 to 700 of the donors. A total of about 180 TCR beta chains were listed by the study as associated with cytomegalovirus. Linkage disequilibrium might explain the correlated functional status among segregating V segments, but an unknown experimental factor could not be ruled out. The authors suggested that the approach could potentially be generalized to other disease states and immunological phenotypes. In a later analysis, TCR association rates were found to vary across HLA loci, with the most associated TCRs seen for DRB1 alleles and the fewest for HLA-C alleles. A cluster of highly shared sequence variants was judged likely to represent a technical artifact of the sequencing pipeline. In an earlier analysis of about 540 of the donors, most TCR beta V segments were observed in productive rearrangements about 90% or about 30% of the time, broadly matching IMGT annotations. In a later analysis, HLA-associated TCR beta chains were found to be more clonally expanded and to have lower generation probabilities than equally common non-associated chains. In a later genetic analysis, a missense DCLRE1C variant was associated with V-gene and J-gene trimming of TCR beta chains, and the association was replicated in an independent cohort. The classifier was reported to diagnose cytomegalovirus status with high specificity and sensitivity in both the original cohort and the validation cohort. According to a later analysis, parvovirus B19, influenza, CMV and Epstein-Barr virus appeared linked to several top co-occurrence clusters. In a later analysis, about 17,000 TCR beta sequences were associated with specific HLA alleles at a false discovery rate of 0.05.

The library was built by means of the immunoSEQ multiplex PCR assay. For the multiplex PCR, a mixture combining 60 forward primers for TCR Vbeta segments and 13 reverse primers for TCR Jbeta segments was used. The CDR3 region of rearranged TCR beta genes was amplified from genomic DNA by a multiplex PCR assay. The Illumina HiSeq System was used to sequence the amplified TCR beta libraries as 87-base-pair reads. The authors processed their data as follows. A later analysis counted tens of millions of unique TCR beta chains across the 600 to 850 repertoires, and some 11 million of these chains were shared by at least two donors. Raw reads were error-corrected and collapsed into unique sequences with a nearest-neighbor algorithm that merged closely related sequences to remove PCR and sequencing errors. Alignment of CDR3 sequences to IMGT reference sequences was used to assign V, D and J gene segments. For a sequence to be retained, a match of at least six nucleotides was required to both a V gene segment and a J gene segment. Rearrangements were classified as productive when the CDR3 lacked stop codons and remained in frame with V and J, and all other rearrangements were classified as non-productive. CDR3 was defined by IMGT convention, running from the second conserved V-encoded cysteine to the conserved J-encoded phenylalanine. The earlier analysis of 550 to 650 of the donors excluded any sequence lacking an unambiguous match to a single V gene segment. An earlier analysis of 500 to 600 of the donors classified V segments as functional when productive rearrangements were above 56.7% and as segregating when the standard deviation between donors was above 5%. A statistical classification framework was built for diagnosing cytomegalovirus status from the catalog of TCR beta chain sequences. A later analysis assigned V and J genes by comparing TCR nucleotide sequences with IMGT/GENE-DB human TR gene sequences. In a later analysis, CDR3 sequences and most-parsimonious VDJ recombination scenarios were assigned using the TCRdist pipeline. In a later analysis, each TCR beta chain was defined by its CDR3 amino acid sequence together with its V-gene family, and reads without a unique V-gene family were excluded. A later analysis removed 450 to 600 highly shared, low-generation-probability nucleotide sequences to deal with suspected cross-contamination and a sequencing artifact. In a later analysis, a clonal expansion index was calculated for each public chain from normalized within-repertoire ranks of inferred template counts. In a later analysis, generation probabilities were computed with a VDJ recombination model fitted to out-of-frame rearrangements, and the resulting probabilities were checked against IGoR. In a later analysis, TCR-TCR, TCR-HLA and TCR-CMV co-occurrence was scored with hypergeometric tests, and a repertoire-size bias correction was applied to TCR pairs. To estimate false discovery rates, a later analysis permuted the HLA or CMV assignments 20 times. In a later analysis, co-occurring TCRs were grouped with DBSCAN, and TCRdist sequence similarity was added when clustering was performed within HLA-allele-positive subsets. For co-occurrence clustering, repertoires with fewer than 30,000 or more than 120,000 public chains were excluded, along with five repertoires with anomalous nucleotide sharing. As stored in TCRdb, this immuneACCESS dataset retains in-frame rearrangements with V and J assigned. A fraction of the clones does not appear; measured against another copy, unresolved V genes explain less than half of the discrepancy, and the remainder lacks a known reason. Clone size and the V and J calls come from that table; the DNA yielded D and trimming. Counted in this sample were about 200,000 clones; about four fifths of them appeared once. The top ten constitute about 1.7% of the sample.

On this clone: The clone's antigen remains unknown. Base qualities are not provided; no much larger clone lies one nucleotide away.

Measured from the cysteine to the phenylalanine, the CDR3 is 15 residues long. The read is trimmed to its CDR3 DNA, 45 bases read in frame from base 1. V sheds 5 bases and J sheds 5 bases, leaving 16 bases between their ends. Based on the germline V gene, the CDR1 and CDR2 sequences are MDHEN and SYDVKM. The material sequenced was PBMCs. The rearranged chain carries TRBV28 and TRBJ1-5; the D gene remains uncertain. This clonotype was sampled from a woman under 30 in good health and CMV-seronegative. CDR3 sequence: CASSPETRQYQPQHF. The sequence in DNA is TGTGCCAGCAGTCCGGAGACTAGGCAGTATCAGCCCCAGCATTTT.